This T cell receptor (beta chain) was profiled in a study of liver allograft versus peripheral blood T cells. The wider study: Transplanted livers held T cell receptor repertoires, and these were compared with repertoires in recipients' peripheral blood.

Study-wide points: Repertoires of T cell receptors in liver allografts reportedly differed from peripheral blood repertoires.

Relative to its sample, this clonotype is medium-sized. What it binds is unknown. This CDR3 has 13 residues. Germline lookup yields CDR1 MNHEY and CDR2 SVGAGI. Trimming removed 2 bases from V and 8 bases from J, with 7 bases in between. TCRdb reanalysed the reads using MiXCR and keeps one entry per CDR3 protein. The sample shows about 15,000 distinct CDR3 sequences, approximately 22% of them seen only once. The gene calls are TRBV6-5 and TRBJ1-6; D gene uncertain. The source of this sequence is a human patient who had a liver transplant. Some T cells may trace back to the graft donor. CDR3 bases: TGTGCCAGCAGTTACCAACGTGATTCACCCCTCCACTTT. Translating it yields CASSYQRDSPLHF.